The text below deals with one T cell receptor beta chain. The data were obtained in a study of blood T cell repertoires in COVID-19. Some clones are missing from TCRdb's copy, which holds only in-frame ones; the method was immunoSEQ multiplex PCR. Among roughly 270,000 clones listed, over 75% were seen once. Germline CDR1 reads LNHDA; CDR2 reads SQIVND (reference sequence). V lost 5 bases to trimming and J lost 4 bases, with 17 bases between them. This CDR3 contains 15 residues. Sequencing was done on a sample of peripheral blood. This rearrangement joins TRBV19 to TRBJ1-1, with D tentatively TRBD1 (6 bases). The TCR originated in a young man with active or convalescent COVID-19. CDR3 sequence reads: CASSLHQGFGTEAFF. The DNA for the CDR3 is TGTGCCAGTAGTCTCCACCAGGGGTTCGGCACTGAAGCTTTCTTT.